This passage covers 14 T cell receptor beta chains from one sample sequenced in a study of T cells in Graves' hyperthyroidism and ophthalmopathy. Authors of the study amplified TCR beta CDR3 regions from RNA transcripts. A set of HTBI primers served as the primers for a first-round RT-PCR of the TCR CDR3. TCRdb passed the multiplex PCR reads through MiXCR, listing each CDR3 protein once. The table shows 610,000 or so distinct CDR3 sequences, with about 43% occurring only once. The sample consisted of peripheral blood or thyroid tissue (not recorded which). These receptors all stem from a young woman with Graves' hyperthyroidism.

The rearrangement links TRBV2 to TRBJ2-5; no reliable D call. The CDR3 loop spans 13 amino acids. Germline V gene data show CDR1 as SNHLY and CDR2 as FYNNEI. V lost 6 bases to trimming and J lost 5 bases, with 13 bases between them. The CDR3 is CASRPGPQETQYF. The CDR3 DNA sequence: TGTGCCAGCAGACCTGGACCCCAGGAGACCCAGTACTTC.

The rearrangement links TRBV7-7 to TRBJ2-7; no definite D call. The J call may be wrong; the DNA end is better matched by TRBJ2-1. The CDR3 has 11 amino acids. Germline CDR1 and CDR2: SSHAT and FNYEAQ (reference sequence). The CDR3 protein is CASGPPNEQFF. The CDR3 DNA reads as TGTGCCAGCGGTCCCCCGAACGAGCAGTTCTTC.

J is TRBJ2-7 and V is TRBV5-1, with a possible D match to TRBD2 (7 bases). The germline V gene encodes CDR1 SGHRS and CDR2 YFSETQ. This CDR3 region has 15 residues. Between the trimmed V and J ends, which lost 4 bases and 1 base, there was a span of 15 bases. This CDR3 is CASSQWGRESYEQYF. The CDR3, as DNA: TGCGCCAGCAGCCAGTGGGGGCGGGAGTCCTACGAGCAGTACTTC.

Turning to this clonotype: A much bigger clone sits one base away, suggesting this may be a read error. The J gene is TRBJ2-7, the V gene TRBV6-1; D is perhaps TRBD1 (5 bases). The CDR3 sequence is 12 residues long. Trimming took off 11 bases at V and 7 bases at J, with 18 bases between the two ends. Germline V gives CDR1 MNHNS, CDR2 SASEGT. The CDR3 bases are TGTGCCGGCAAACCAGGGCGCGGTGAGCAGTACTTC. This codes for CAGKPGRGEQYF.

CDR3 in amino acids: CSASGRVGYEQYF. The CDR3 coding sequence is TGCAGCGCCAGCGGGAGGGTTGGCTACGAGCAGTACTTC. This chain links TRBV29-1 with TRBJ2-7; TRBD2 agrees at 10 bases. This CDR3 is built from 13 residues. The J segment lost 3 bases and the V segment lost 7 bases, leaving 6 bases of the junction unmatched. Germline CDR1 SQVTM, CDR2 ANQGSEA.

This clonotype was counted ten times or more. The CDR3: CASRRSLLGANVLTF. The CDR3 nucleotides read TGTGCCAGTAGAAGGTCCCTCCTTGGGGCCAACGTCCTGACTTTC. The J gene is TRBJ2-6, the V gene TRBV19; no definite D call. The CDR3 covers 15 residues. Trimming took off 6 bases at V and 3 bases at J, with 12 bases between the two ends. The germline V gene has CDR1 LNHDA and CDR2 SQIVND (reference sequence). Based on the CDR3 plus reference TRBV19 and TRBJ2-6, the full variable domain is DGGITQSPKYLFRKEGQNVTLSCEQNLNHDAMYWYRQDPGQGLRLIYYSQIVNDFQKGDIAEGYSVSREKKESFPLTVTSAQKNPTAFYLCASRRSLLGANVLTFGAGSRLTVL.

The J gene is TRBJ2-7, the V gene TRBV12-5; D is tentatively TRBD1 or TRBD2 (5 bases each). The CDR3 spans 17 residues. Germline-derived CDR1 and CDR2 are LGHNT and FRNRAP. Trimming took 2 bases from V and 2 from J, leaving 19 bases between them. The CDR3 loop reads CASGLLHVIWGPYEQYF. As DNA, the CDR3 is TGTGCTAGTGGTTTGCTTCACGTAATATGGGGACCCTACGAGCAGTACTTC. The complete variable domain, with remaining parts taken from reference TRBV12-5 and TRBJ2-7, reads DARVTQTPRHKVTEMGQEVTMRCQPILGHNTVFWYRQTMMQGLELLAYFRNRAPLDDSGMPKDRFSAEMPDATLATLKIQPSEPRDSAVYFCASGLLHVIWGPYEQYFGPGTRLTVT.

This clonotype was detected only once. The V and J genes are TRBV2 and TRBJ2-2; 9 bases are shared with TRBD2. CDR1 SNHLY and CDR2 FYNNEI come from the germline V gene. This CDR3 is built from 14 residues. V lost 9 bases and J lost 5; bases outside the gene matches: 7. The DNA for the CDR3 is TGTGCCAGTAAAGCGGGAGGCATGACCGGGGAGCTGTTTTTT. Translating gives CASKAGGMTGELFF.

This clonotype was recorded once. The rearrangement joins TRBV12-3 or TRBV12-4 to TRBJ2-6, with D possibly being TRBD1 (6 bases). This CDR3 spans 15 amino acids. V gave up 4 bases and J gave up 1 base, with 8 bases separating them. The CDR3 region has the DNA TGTGCCAGCAGTTCAGGGGAATCTGGGGCCAACGTCCTGACTTTC. The encoded protein is CASSSGESGANVLTF.

The CDR3 is CATSRDPGEVNTEAFF. The CDR3 nucleotides read TGTGCCACCAGCAGAGATCCGGGGGAGGTGAACACTGAAGCTTTCTTT. This chain connects TRBV15 to TRBJ1-1; tentative D call: TRBD1 (5 bases). The CDR3 totals 16 residues. Germline assignment: CDR1 LNHNV and CDR2 YYDKDF (reference sequence). V lost 0 bases and J lost 0, with 11 bases in between.

Many counts were recorded for this clonotype. The chain uses TRBV4-2 and TRBJ2-2; no definite D call. CDR1 is LGHNA, CDR2 YNFKEQ, per germline. V lost 1 base, J lost 8 bases, and 5 bases lay in between. CDR3 length: 12 amino acids. The DNA for the CDR3 is TGTGCCAGCAGCCAAGTCCCAGGGGAGCTGTTTTTT. Translation: CASSQVPGELFF.

This clonotype was picked up many times. The chain links TRBV6-2 or TRBV6-3 to TRBJ1-5; TRBD1 might be the D (5 bases). V gave up 4 bases and J gave up 7 bases, with 8 bases separating them. This CDR3 region has 12 residues. The germline gives CDR1 MNHEY, CDR2 SVGEGT. The CDR3, as DNA: TGTGCCAGCAGTTCGGGACTGCAGCCCCAGCATTTT. Protein: CASSSGLQPQHF.

Ten or more counts support this clonotype. The V gene is TRBV7-7, the J gene TRBJ2-5; no clear D. Trimming removed 2 bases at V and 1 base at J, with 17 bases between. Germline CDR1 is SSHAT and CDR2 is FNYEAQ (reference sequence). CDR3 size: 17 residues. The CDR3 loop reads CASSLFVGARVQETQYF. In nucleotides, the CDR3 is TGTGCCAGCAGCTTATTCGTGGGCGCAAGGGTCCAAGAGACCCAGTACTTC.

This clonotype was seen repeatedly, ten times or more. The CDR3, as DNA: TGTGCCAGCTCAGCGGGACCTGCGGACGAGCAGTACTTC. Translated: CASSAGPADEQYF. V and J are TRBV18 and TRBJ2-7; possibly TRBD2 for D (6 bases). V lost 5 bases, J lost 5 bases, and 13 bases lay in between. Germline CDR1 is KGHSH and CDR2 is LQKENI. CDR3 size: 13 residues.